This TCR beta chain was sequenced during a study of spatial heterogeneity in lung cancer. Study overall: The donors, about 78 patients with untreated early-stage non-small cell lung cancer, provided the samples. Each time, sequencing found more beta-chain sequences than alpha-chain sequences. General observations from the study: Ubiquitous expanded tumor TCRs showed up in blood more at resection than follow-up.

Using its own MiXCR run on the 5' RACE reads, TCRdb lists one record per CDR3 protein. The sample includes roughly 120,000 distinct CDR3 sequences, roughly a tenth of them seen just once. V was pared by 8 bases and J by 2 bases, with 15 bases between. Germline CDR1 is MDHEN and CDR2 is SYDVKM. The CDR3 contains 14 residues. Points on this clonotype: What it recognizes is unknown.

Time point denoted: blood at routine non-recurrence follow-up after resection. Frozen PBMC, nontumor lung or tumor provided whole RNA, which was sequenced unsorted. The chain uses TRBV28 and TRBJ2-5, with D tentatively TRBD1 (7 bases). This TCR was sampled from a female donor with early-stage non-small cell lung cancer. The specimen was PBMCs, collected at follow-up. The CDR3 DNA is TGTGCCAGCTACAGCCAGGGGGGTCAAGAGACCCAGTACTTC. Translation gives CASYSQGGQETQYF.